Listed here is a single TCR beta chain. The authors' processing: Cell counts per sample came from amplifying reference gene primers. Clones were read by immunoSEQ multiplex PCR, and TCRdb kept only the in-frame ones, dropping some. The V and J calls and clone size come from that table; D and trimming were worked out from the DNA. The sample holds 300,000 to 400,000 clones, around 90% seen once. The data stem from a study of blood T cell repertoires in COVID-19. In germline, CDR1 is SNHLY, CDR2 FYNNEI. This CDR3 is built from 15 residues. The V and J ends lost 7 bases and 2 bases, in that order; junction bases with no gene match: 7.

The TCR originated in a human donor in a cohort sampled during active COVID-19. The specimen was peripheral blood. The chain combines TRBV2 with TRBJ1-5, with 8 bases matching TRBD1. This CDR3 reads CASTETGAGNQPQHF. The CDR3, as DNA: TGTGCCAGCACCGAGACAGGGGCCGGCAATCAGCCCCAGCATTTT.